Presented here are 7 T cell receptor beta chains from one specimen sequenced in a study of T cells in Graves' hyperthyroidism and ophthalmopathy. Amplification of TCR beta CDR3 regions was performed using RNA transcripts as template. TCR CDR3 regions were first amplified by RT-PCR with HTBI primers. TCRdb recomputed calls from the multiplex PCR reads with MiXCR, one row per CDR3 protein. Of around 300,000 distinct CDR3 sequences listed, roughly 15% were seen once; the top ten hold 7% to 9%. Material: blood. These receptors all stem from a woman aged 40 to 50 with Graves' hyperthyroidism.

This clonotype was seen many times. The V and J genes are TRBV28 and TRBJ1-1, with D possibly being TRBD1 (5 bases). The ends were cut back, 11 bases at V and 0 bases at J, with 10 bases in the middle. Germline-derived CDR1 and CDR2 are MDHEN and SYDVKM. This CDR3 comprises 12 residues. CDR3 amino acids: CAGGGLNTEAFF. The DNA of the CDR3 is TGTGCCGGGGGGGGACTGAACACTGAAGCTTTCTTT.

This clonotype appeared a few times. This chain uses TRBV6-2 or TRBV6-3 with TRBJ1-2; maybe TRBD1 (6 bases). Germline CDR1 reads MNHEY; CDR2 reads SVGEGT. The V and J ends lost 5 bases and 7 bases respectively, with 26 bases between them. The CDR3 spans 17 residues. CDR3 bases: TGTGCCAGCAGTACCTCTCCTAAGGCGGGGGCGCGTCGTGGCTACACCTTC. Translated: CASSTSPKAGARRGYTF.

In regard to this clonotype: A clone one base away is much larger, so this may be a read error. The chain has TRBV7-9 and TRBJ2-3, with 12 bases matching TRBD2. Looked up from germline, CDR1 is SEHNR and CDR2 is FQNEAQ (reference sequence). V was clipped by 4 bases and J by 5 bases; unmatched bases: 7. The CDR3 is made up of 16 amino acids. CDR3 in DNA: TGTGCCAGCAGCTCCGTGACTAGCGGGAGACTAGATACGCAGTATTTT. Translated, it gives CASSSVTSGRLDTQYF.

This clonotype was found a few times. The chain joins TRBV19 to TRBJ1-2; TRBD1 aligns across 7 bases. Per germline, CDR1 LNHDA and CDR2 SQIVND (reference sequence). The length of the CDR3 is 16 residues. J was trimmed by 8 bases and V by 7 bases; bases with no gene match: 19. In nucleotides, the CDR3 is TGTGCCAGTACCCCCATCTTTTCGACAGGGATGAGCGGCTACACCTTC. It is translated as CASTPIFSTGMSGYTF. Looking up the rest from reference TRBV19 and TRBJ1-2 gives the full variable domain: DGGITQSPKYLFRKEGQNVTLSCEQNLNHDAMYWYRQDPGQGLRLIYYSQIVNDFQKGDIAEGYSVSREKKESFPLTVTSAQKNPTAFYLCASTPIFSTGMSGYTFGSGTRLTVV.

There are many counts of this clonotype. The rearrangement links TRBV28 to TRBJ1-2; 9 positions agree with TRBD1. CDR3 length equals 14 residues. Germline CDR1 and CDR2: MDHEN and SYDVKM. The V gene end was trimmed by 5 bases and the J gene end by 4 bases; junction bases not matched to a gene: 5. DNA for the CDR3: TGTGCCAGCAGTGTACAGGGGGCCGGCTATGGCTACACCTTC. Translating it yields CASSVQGAGYGYTF.

This clonotype was recorded a few times. The chain is built from TRBV19 and TRBJ2-3, with D uncertain. The germline V and J ends were trimmed by 5 bases and 5 bases, with 11 bases remaining between them. Germline V gives CDR1 LNHDA, CDR2 SQIVND (reference sequence). This CDR3 is built from 13 residues. The CDR3 DNA is TGTGCCAGTAGTGCAGGTGCGGAAGATACGCAGTATTTT. This codes for CASSAGAEDTQYF.

V usage is TRBV10-3 and J usage is TRBJ2-1; D ambiguous. Per the germline V gene, CDR1 is ENHRY and CDR2 is SYGVKD. CDR3 length equals 13 residues. V was trimmed by 0 bases and J by 6 bases, leaving 6 bases between them. The CDR3 reads CAISESGSNEQFF. As DNA, the CDR3 is TGTGCCATCAGTGAGTCAGGGTCCAATGAGCAGTTCTTC.